The 18 T cell receptor beta chains below come from one sample, sequenced in a study of shared clonotypes between healthy human individuals. Only in-frame clones appear in the TCRdb table, and some are missing; sequencing was by immunoSEQ multiplex PCR. This table holds 2 million to 2.5 million clones, around 95% found once. The specimen sequenced was naive CD4+ T cells sorted from blood. Subset given: CD45RA+ positively selected. Source of these receptors: a young man in good health.

This rearrangement joins TRBV28 to TRBJ1-6; D remains ambiguous. Trimming stripped 6 bases from V and 9 bases from J, with 12 bases between. CDR3 length: 13 residues. Germline CDR1 is MDHEN and CDR2 is SYDVKM. CDR3 loop: CASRSVRSSPLHF. CDR3 sequence (DNA): TGTGCCAGCAGATCGGTACGAAGTTCACCCCTCCACTTT.

The CDR3 loop is CACSPRDLNTEAFF. The CDR3 DNA is TGTGCCTGTTCGCCGCGGGATCTCAACACTGAAGCTTTCTTT. The genes are TRBV30 and TRBJ1-1, with no clear D. This CDR3 comprises 14 residues. Germline CDR1 reads GTSNPN; CDR2 reads SVGIG (reference sequence). Trimming stripped 6 bases from V and 2 bases from J, with 16 bases between. The complete variable domain, with remaining parts taken from reference TRBV30 and TRBJ1-1, reads SQTIHQWPATLVQPVGSPLSLECTVEGTSNPNLYWYRQAAGRGLQLLFYSVGIGQISSEVPQNLSASRPQDRQFILSSKKLLLSDSGFYLCACSPRDLNTEAFFGQGTRLTVV.

In this sample, this clone turned up once. This chain uses TRBV5-1 with TRBJ2-2; D assignment may be TRBD1 or TRBD2 (5 bases each). There are 17 residues in the CDR3. Trimming left V 0 bases short and J 0 bases short, with 12 bases between. Looked up from germline, CDR1 is SGHRS and CDR2 is YFSETQ. The CDR3, as DNA: TGCGCCAGCAGCTTGGCCGTCGGGGCAGCGAACACCGGGGAGCTGTTTTTT. Translation gives CASSLAVGAANTGELFF.

The chain couples TRBV2 to TRBJ2-5; 7 bases line up with TRBD2. Germline V gives CDR1 SNHLY, CDR2 FYNNEI. The CDR3 is 13 residues long. The trim removed 5 bases at V and 5 bases at J, leaving 5 bases unmatched. CDR3 sequence (DNA): TGTGCCAGCAGTCTAGCGGTTCGGGAGACCCAGTACTTC. This codes for CASSLAVRETQYF.

The rearrangement joins TRBV9 to TRBJ2-2; 7 nucleotides agree with TRBD1. Germline V gene sequence: CDR1 SGDLS, CDR2 YYNGEE. Losses at the gene ends were 4 bases for V and 5 bases for J; bases not matched to a gene: 5. The CDR3 contains 14 residues. The CDR3 DNA sequence: TGTGCCAGCAGCCCGGACAGGCCAACCGGGGAGCTGTTTTTT. Residues: CASSPDRPTGELFF.

The chain is built from TRBV15 and TRBJ1-5; 8 positions agree with TRBD1. Looked up from germline, CDR1 is LNHNV and CDR2 is YYDKDF (reference sequence). The CDR3 consists of 18 residues. Trimming removed 0 bases from V and 6 bases from J; junction bases left unmatched: 13. The CDR3 bases are TGTGCCACCAGCAGAGAACTCGCCTGGACAGGGAGTAGTCAGCCCCAGCATTTT. It is translated as CATSRELAWTGSSQPQHF.

This clone was detected only once. The chain employs TRBV7-9 and TRBJ2-2; 7 positions agree with TRBD2. Germline V gives CDR1 SEHNR, CDR2 FQNEAQ (reference sequence). Trimming removed 5 bases from V and 5 bases from J; junction bases left unmatched: 2. The length of the CDR3 is 13 residues. CDR3 protein: CASSVRGTGELFF. CDR3 coding DNA: TGTGCCAGCAGCGTGCGGGGGACCGGGGAGCTGTTTTTT.

This chain links TRBV9 with TRBJ2-5, with a weak D call TRBD1 (5 bases). The CDR3 is 14 residues long. In germline, CDR1 is SGDLS, CDR2 YYNGEE. Trimming left V 0 bases short and J 7 bases short, with 13 bases between. DNA of the CDR3: TGTGCCAGCAGCGTAGACGCCAACCAGGGGACCCAGTACTTC. Translated: CASSVDANQGTQYF.

The CDR3 loop is CASSSENQPQHF. The CDR3 DNA follows: TGTGCCAGCAGTTCGGAGAATCAGCCCCAGCATTTT. The chain recombines TRBV28 with TRBJ1-5; D remains ambiguous. This CDR3 region has 12 residues. In germline, CDR1 is MDHEN, CDR2 SYDVKM. V lost 4 bases and J lost 4, with 5 bases in between. The complete variable domain, with remaining parts taken from reference TRBV28 and TRBJ1-5, reads DVKVTQSSRYLVKRTGEKVFLECVQDMDHENMFWYRQDPGLGLRLIYFSYDVKMKEKGDIPEGYSVSREKKERFSLILESASTNQTSMYLCASSSENQPQHFGDGTRLSIL.

The rearrangement links TRBV27 to TRBJ2-1; TRBD2 matches at 7 bases. The length of the CDR3 is 15 residues. Germline V gene data show CDR1 as MNHEY and CDR2 as SMNVEV (reference sequence). The junction had 3 bases not matched to a gene; V was cut back by 4 bases and J by 0 bases. The CDR3 DNA is TGTGCCAGCAGTTCTAGCGGCCTCTCCTACAATGAGCAGTTCTTC. This translates into CASSSSGLSYNEQFF.

DNA for the CDR3: TGTGCCAGCAGCTCCGCAGGGGCCTCCACAGATACGCAGTATTTT. This codes for CASSSAGASTDTQYF. The rearrangement links TRBV7-2 to TRBJ2-3, with D perhaps matching TRBD1 (6 bases). The CDR3 spans 15 residues. CDR1 SGHTA and CDR2 FQGNSA come from the germline V gene. Deletions cut 4 bases from V and 2 bases from J, with 13 bases between.

This chain uses TRBV11-3 with TRBJ1-1; D is uncertain. The CDR3 has 16 residues. The V end lost 4 bases, the J end lost 3 bases, and 18 bases lay between the germline ends. Germline values: CDR1 SGHNT, CDR2 YENEEA. The CDR3, as DNA: TGTGCCAGCAGCTCCCCCTTCAGGAATGAAGACACTGAAGCTTTCTTT. Its protein product is CASSSPFRNEDTEAFF.

The V and J genes are TRBV2 and TRBJ2-7; D gene unclear. Germline assignment: CDR1 SNHLY and CDR2 FYNNEI. Trimming removed 2 bases from V and 5 bases from J, with 13 bases in between. The CDR3 runs 14 residues. The CDR3 DNA is TGTGCCAGCAGTGAATCCAGAAGTCTGAACGAGCAGTACTTC. It codes for CASSESRSLNEQYF.

Concerning this clone itself: This sample includes further DNA sequences coding for the same CDR3. The chain has TRBV7-2 and TRBJ2-7; D is possibly TRBD1 (7 bases). CDR3 length: 14 amino acids. Germline loops: CDR1 SGHTA, CDR2 FQGNSA. Trimming left V 3 bases short and J 2 bases short, with 11 bases between. The CDR3 sequence is CASSLRGQTYEQYF. Written as DNA, the CDR3 is TGTGCCAGCAGCTTGCGGGGACAGACCTACGAGCAGTACTTC.

This clone was detected only a few times. This chain uses TRBV29-1 with TRBJ1-5, with D perhaps TRBD1 (6 bases). The V gene lost 4 bases and the J gene lost 2 bases, with 9 bases spanning the gap. The CDR3 consists of 13 residues. Germline assignment: CDR1 SQVTM and CDR2 ANQGSEA. This chain's CDR3 is CSVGNRGNQPQHF. Here the CDR3 DNA reads TGCAGCGTTGGGAACAGGGGCAATCAGCCCCAGCATTTT.

This clone has a single count. This CDR3 is also generated by other DNA sequences in the sample. The V call is TRBV2, the J call TRBJ1-2; D unclear. Trimming took off 4 bases at V and 7 bases at J, with 13 bases between the two ends. This CDR3 comprises 13 residues. Germline V gene lookup returns CDR1 SNHLY and CDR2 FYNNEI. The CDR3 here is CASSVEAGSGYTF. CDR3 DNA: TGTGCCAGCAGTGTAGAGGCGGGGTCTGGCTACACCTTC.

On this clone: This sample includes further DNA sequences coding for the same CDR3. The CDR3 DNA follows: TGTGCCAGCAGCTTAGGAGGGGTCGGGACTGAAGCTTTCTTT. It translates to CASSLGGVGTEAFF. The chain couples TRBV7-2 to TRBJ1-1; D perhaps matches TRBD1 (5 bases). The CDR3 length is 14 residues. V was cut by 1 base and J by 5 bases, with 11 bases left in between. CDR1 is SGHTA and CDR2 is FQGNSA in the germline V gene.

The genes are TRBV6-1 and TRBJ2-7, with D uncertain. The CDR3 sequence is 13 residues long. CDR1 and CDR2 (germline): MNHNS, SASEGT. V lost 6 bases to trimming and J lost 0 bases, with 9 bases between them. CDR3 amino acids: CASSYTSSYEQYF. CDR3 bases: TGTGCCAGCAGCTATACAAGCTCCTACGAGCAGTACTTC.